This entry lists 7 T cell receptor beta chains sequenced from one sample in a study of blood T cells in healthy people across ages. A second PCR of 7 to 11 cycles used a sample-barcoded 5' primer and a J-beta primer mix. TCRdb reprocessed the 5' RACE reads via MiXCR and lists one record per CDR3 protein. Found here are approximately 680,000 distinct CDR3 sequences, 32% of them singletons; the top ten hold 15% to 19%. Specimen: blood. These TCRs come from a woman over 75 in good health.

The chain combines TRBV7-9 with TRBJ2-2, with D maybe TRBD1 (6 bases). Trimming removed 5 bases at V and 5 bases at J, with 12 bases between. This CDR3 region has 14 residues. Looked up from germline, CDR1 is SEHNR and CDR2 is FQNEAQ (reference sequence). CDR3 protein: CASSTDRLTGELFF. The CDR3 DNA follows: TGTGCCAGCAGCACGGACAGATTAACCGGGGAGCTGTTTTTT.

The V and J genes are TRBV10-2 and TRBJ2-2; 11 bases are shared with TRBD2. J lost 4 bases, V lost 8 bases, and 30 bases had no gene match. The length of the CDR3 is 23 residues. Germline V gene lookup returns CDR1 WSHSY and CDR2 SAAADI. CDR3 loop: CASGNLWTSGTSGRGRGTGELFF. The CDR3 nucleotides are TGCGCCAGCGGGAACCTCTGGACCTCCGGGACTAGCGGAAGGGGGCGTGGCACCGGGGAGCTGTTTTTT.

V usage is TRBV18 and J usage is TRBJ2-1, with a possible D match to TRBD1 (6 bases). With the DNA end fitting TRBJ2-7 better, the J assignment may be wrong. The length of the CDR3 is 13 residues. Germline V gene sequence: CDR1 KGHSH, CDR2 LQKENI. The CDR3 here is CASSPLRGNEQYF. The CDR3 DNA reads as TGTGCCAGCTCACCACTGAGGGGGAATGAGCAGTACTTC.

This chain joins TRBV12-3 or TRBV12-4 and TRBJ2-1; tentative D call: TRBD2 (6 bases). V was trimmed by 5 bases and J by 9 bases, leaving 17 bases between them. The CDR3 has 14 amino acids. CDR3 loop: CASSTMTSVGEQFF. The CDR3 DNA is TGTGCCAGCAGTACAATGACTAGTGTGGGTGAGCAGTTCTTC.

The gene calls are TRBV7-9 and TRBJ1-1; D gene uncertain. Trimming removed 2 bases from V and 3 bases from J, with 13 bases in between. The CDR3 has 15 amino acids. Germline V lookup: CDR1 SEHNR, CDR2 FQNEAQ (reference sequence). The CDR3 coding sequence is TGTGCCAGCAGCTTACGGCAAACAAGCGACACTGAAGCTTTCTTT. It encodes CASSLRQTSDTEAFF. Drawing the rest from reference TRBV7-9 and TRBJ1-1, the complete variable domain is DTGVSQNPRHKITKRGQNVTFRCDPISEHNRLYWYRQTLGQGPEFLTYFQNEAQLEKSRLLSDRFSAERPKGSFSTLEIQRTEQGDSAMYLCASSLRQTSDTEAFFGQGTRLTVV.

At least ten counts were recorded for this clonotype. V gene TRBV3-1 combines with J gene TRBJ2-7; D is ambiguous. The V end was cut by 5 bases, the J end by 3 bases, with 8 bases between. The CDR3 covers 12 residues. Germline lookup yields CDR1 LGHDT and CDR2 YNNKEL (reference sequence). The CDR3 sequence: CASSMNSYEQYF. The CDR3 DNA reads TGTGCCAGCAGCATGAACAGCTACGAGCAGTACTTC.

Only a few counts were recorded for this clonotype. A much more abundant neighbour one base away suggests this may be a read error. The CDR3 region has the DNA TGTGCCCGCAGTGAGGGCGGCAGGGGCTATGGCTACACCTTC. As protein: CARSEGGRGYGYTF. This chain joins TRBV6-1 and TRBJ1-2; possibly TRBD1 for D (6 bases). Germline V gene lookup returns CDR1 MNHNS and CDR2 SASEGT. This CDR3 is 14 amino acids long.